A selection of T cell receptor beta chains follows, all from one sample in a study of cytomegalovirus exposure and HLA in healthy donors. The data were produced by immunoSEQ multiplex PCR, yet TCRdb's version contains in-frame clones alone and is incomplete. This table holds about 140,000 clones, approximately 70% found once. Sequencing was carried out using PBMCs. Receptors originate from a middle-aged woman in good health and CMV-seronegative. CDR3s include the opening cysteine and the closing phenylalanine or tryptophan. Each record gives: CDR3 DNA, CDR3 protein, D gene, clone size, CDR3 length, J gene, V gene. D genes are given only for firm matches. Size is omitted from some rows. Given values are once, few, many or a class for expanded clones.

cdr3_nt: TGTGCCAGCAGTTCTACCTGGACAGGAGGGGACACTGAAGCTTTCTTT
cdr3_aa: CASSSTWTGGDTEAFF
d_call: TRBD1
clone_size: NA
cdr3_length: 16
j_call: TRBJ1-1
v_call: TRBV28

cdr3_nt: TGCGCCAGCAGACCTTCCGGGGGCACCGGGGAGCTGTTTTTT
cdr3_aa: CASRPSGGTGELFF
d_call: NA
clone_size: once
cdr3_length: 14
j_call: TRBJ2-2
v_call: TRBV5-1

cdr3_nt: TGTGCCAGCAAGGTCCCCGGGGGGGCGGGGAATGAGCAGTTCTTC
cdr3_aa: CASKVPGGAGNEQFF
d_call: TRBD2
clone_size: NA
cdr3_length: 15
j_call: TRBJ2-1
v_call: TRBV6-5

cdr3_nt: TGTGCCAGCAGCGTAGGAACACTGAACACTGAAGCTTTCTTT
cdr3_aa: CASSVGTLNTEAFF
d_call: NA
clone_size: NA
cdr3_length: 14
j_call: TRBJ1-1
v_call: TRBV9

cdr3_nt: TGTGCCAGCAGCAAGGGAGGGCACGGACCTGAAGCTTTCTTT
cdr3_aa: CASSKGGHGPEAFF
d_call: NA
clone_size: NA
cdr3_length: 14
j_call: TRBJ1-1
v_call: TRBV5-6

cdr3_nt: TGTGCCAGCAGCTTACGTCTAGCGGGGTCGGAGACCCAGTACTTC
cdr3_aa: CASSLRLAGSETQYF
d_call: TRBD2
clone_size: NA
cdr3_length: 15
j_call: TRBJ2-5
v_call: TRBV11-2

cdr3_nt: TGTGCCGCCCTACCAAGCGGGAGCACTGAAGCTTTCTTT
cdr3_aa: CAALPSGSTEAFF
d_call: NA
clone_size: few
cdr3_length: 13
j_call: TRBJ1-1
v_call: TRBV27

cdr3_nt: TGTGCCAGCAGTTATATGACCCAGGGGACGGAAGCTTTCTTT
cdr3_aa: CASSYMTQGTEAFF
d_call: NA
clone_size: few
cdr3_length: 14
j_call: TRBJ1-1
v_call: TRBV6-5

cdr3_nt: TGTGCCAGCAGCCCCAGGGGGATGAACTCCTATAATTCACCCCTCCACTTT
cdr3_aa: CASSPRGMNSYNSPLHF
d_call: TRBD1
clone_size: NA
cdr3_length: 17
j_call: TRBJ1-6
v_call: TRBV4-2

cdr3_nt: TGTGCCAGCAGCTTATATAGCGGGGGGGCACATAATGAGCAGTTCTTC
cdr3_aa: CASSLYSGGAHNEQFF
d_call: TRBD2
clone_size: NA
cdr3_length: 16
j_call: TRBJ2-1
v_call: TRBV7-2

cdr3_nt: TGTGCCAGCAAGACAGGGCCTGGAAACACCATATATTTT
cdr3_aa: CASKTGPGNTIYF
d_call: TRBD1
clone_size: few
cdr3_length: 13
j_call: TRBJ1-3
v_call: TRBV6-1

cdr3_nt: TGTGCCAGTAGTGCGACAGGGGGAGCCGATAACTATGGCTACACCTTC
cdr3_aa: CASSATGGADNYGYTF
d_call: TRBD1
clone_size: NA
cdr3_length: 16
j_call: TRBJ1-2
v_call: TRBV19

cdr3_nt: TGTGCCAGCAGCCCCCGGGTCCTTGGCACAGATACGCAGTATTTT
cdr3_aa: CASSPRVLGTDTQYF
d_call: NA
clone_size: NA
cdr3_length: 15
j_call: TRBJ2-3
v_call: TRBV14

cdr3_nt: TGTGCCACCAGCGTATATCCAGATACGCAGTATTTT
cdr3_aa: CATSVYPDTQYF
d_call: NA
clone_size: NA
cdr3_length: 12
j_call: TRBJ2-3
v_call: TRBV15

cdr3_nt: TGTGCCATCAGTGAGTTCGAAGAGCGGGGGGCCTCACTCCAGTACTTC
cdr3_aa: CAISEFEERGASLQYF
d_call: TRBD2
clone_size: NA
cdr3_length: 16
j_call: TRBJ2-7
v_call: TRBV10-3

cdr3_nt: TGTGCCAGCATTTCGGGACAGAATTACGAGCAGTACTTC
cdr3_aa: CASISGQNYEQYF
d_call: TRBD1
clone_size: NA
cdr3_length: 13
j_call: TRBJ2-7
v_call: TRBV7-9

cdr3_nt: TGTGCCAGAACTCTGATCAATAGGGAGCAGAACACTGAAGCTTTCTTT
cdr3_aa: CARTLINREQNTEAFF
d_call: NA
clone_size: NA
cdr3_length: 16
j_call: TRBJ1-1
v_call: TRBV5-3

cdr3_nt: TGTGCCAGCAGCTTAGGGACAGGCTCCTACGAGCAGTACTTC
cdr3_aa: CASSLGTGSYEQYF
d_call: TRBD1
clone_size: NA
cdr3_length: 14
j_call: TRBJ2-7
v_call: TRBV7-6

cdr3_nt: TGTGCCAGCAGTGAAGTTGGGCCCAGTGAAAAACTGTTTTTT
cdr3_aa: CASSEVGPSEKLFF
d_call: NA
clone_size: NA
cdr3_length: 14
j_call: TRBJ1-4
v_call: TRBV6-5

cdr3_nt: TGTGCCAGCAGCGCGCTCTCTAGCGAGACCCAGTACTTC
cdr3_aa: CASSALSSETQYF
d_call: NA
clone_size: NA
cdr3_length: 13
j_call: TRBJ2-5
v_call: TRBV9

cdr3_nt: TGTGCCAGTAGTATAGCGGATAATTCACCCCTCCACTTT
cdr3_aa: CASSIADNSPLHF
d_call: NA
clone_size: NA
cdr3_length: 13
j_call: TRBJ1-6
v_call: TRBV19

cdr3_nt: TGTGCCATGAGCCGGGACAGCTACAATGAGCAGTTCTTC
cdr3_aa: CAMSRDSYNEQFF
d_call: TRBD1
clone_size: few
cdr3_length: 13
j_call: TRBJ2-1
v_call: TRBV10-3

cdr3_nt: TGCGCCAGCAGCTCCACCGGGGGGGCCAACACCGGGGAGCTGTTTTTT
cdr3_aa: CASSSTGGANTGELFF
d_call: TRBD2
clone_size: NA
cdr3_length: 16
j_call: TRBJ2-2
v_call: TRBV5-1

cdr3_nt: TGTGCCAGCAGTCCGAGGGGGGGCCATTCGACCGGGGAGCTGTTTTTT
cdr3_aa: CASSPRGGHSTGELFF
d_call: NA
clone_size: NA
cdr3_length: 16
j_call: TRBJ2-2
v_call: TRBV6-6

cdr3_nt: TGTGCCAGCTCCCGACAGGGTAGCAATCAGCCCCAGCATTTT
cdr3_aa: CASSRQGSNQPQHF
d_call: TRBD1
clone_size: NA
cdr3_length: 14
j_call: TRBJ1-5
v_call: TRBV18

cdr3_nt: TGTGCCAGCAGCCCTCATCGGACTAGCGGGGGGAAATACAATGAGCAGTTCTTC
cdr3_aa: CASSPHRTSGGKYNEQFF
d_call: TRBD2
clone_size: NA
cdr3_length: 18
j_call: TRBJ2-1
v_call: TRBV7-3

cdr3_nt: TGTGCCAGCAGCTCCCTCGCGGGGGCGGGTTCACCCCTCCACTTT
cdr3_aa: CASSSLAGAGSPLHF
d_call: NA
clone_size: NA
cdr3_length: 15
j_call: TRBJ1-6
v_call: TRBV7-9

cdr3_nt: TGTGCCAGCCGGGCGGGGGGGGGAGATACGCAGTATTTT
cdr3_aa: CASRAGGGDTQYF
d_call: TRBD2
clone_size: few
cdr3_length: 13
j_call: TRBJ2-3
v_call: TRBV7-3

cdr3_nt: TGTGCCATCAGTGAGTCCCCGGGGGGAGGAGAGACCCAGTACTTC
cdr3_aa: CAISESPGGGETQYF
d_call: TRBD2
clone_size: NA
cdr3_length: 15
j_call: TRBJ2-5
v_call: TRBV10-3

cdr3_nt: TGTGCCATCAGCTACACTAGCGGGGATAGGCGGAATGAGCAGTTCTTC
cdr3_aa: CAISYTSGDRRNEQFF
d_call: TRBD2
clone_size: NA
cdr3_length: 16
j_call: TRBJ2-1
v_call: TRBV10-3

cdr3_nt: TGTGCCAGCTCACCACCGGTACAGATGAACACTGAAGCTTTCTTT
cdr3_aa: CASSPPVQMNTEAFF
d_call: NA
clone_size: NA
cdr3_length: 15
j_call: TRBJ1-1
v_call: TRBV18

cdr3_nt: TGCGCCAGCAGCCTCCCCAGGGGGGAGCTGTTTTTT
cdr3_aa: CASSLPRGELFF
d_call: NA
clone_size: few
cdr3_length: 12
j_call: TRBJ2-2
v_call: TRBV4-1

cdr3_nt: TGTGCCAGCAGTGTGACAGGGGAGCAGTTCTTC
cdr3_aa: CASSVTGEQFF
d_call: TRBD1
clone_size: NA
cdr3_length: 11
j_call: TRBJ2-1
v_call: TRBV6-1

cdr3_nt: TGTGCCAGCAGCCGCGGGGGTCCTGCGGGCTATGGCTACACCTTC
cdr3_aa: CASSRGGPAGYGYTF
d_call: NA
clone_size: few
cdr3_length: 15
j_call: TRBJ1-2
v_call: TRBV9

cdr3_nt: TGTGCCAGCAGCGCGCTTTCCCAGGGTGTCGAGCAGTACTTC
cdr3_aa: CASSALSQGVEQYF
d_call: NA
clone_size: few
cdr3_length: 14
j_call: TRBJ2-7
v_call: TRBV9

cdr3_nt: TGTGCCAGCAGCTGGGGACAGCTATCCACCTATGGCTACACCTTC
cdr3_aa: CASSWGQLSTYGYTF
d_call: TRBD1
clone_size: NA
cdr3_length: 15
j_call: TRBJ1-2
v_call: TRBV7-9

cdr3_nt: TGTGCCAGTAGTCCCCTAGGGACAGCCTACAATGAGCAGTTCTTC
cdr3_aa: CASSPLGTAYNEQFF
d_call: TRBD1
clone_size: NA
cdr3_length: 15
j_call: TRBJ2-1
v_call: TRBV19

cdr3_nt: TGTGCTAGCTGGGGCGGGACAGAGCGAAACACCATATATTTT
cdr3_aa: CASWGGTERNTIYF
d_call: TRBD1
clone_size: NA
cdr3_length: 14
j_call: TRBJ1-3
v_call: TRBV12-5

cdr3_nt: TGTGCCAGCAACAGGGGAAAGAACACTGAAGCTTTCTTT
cdr3_aa: CASNRGKNTEAFF
d_call: TRBD1
clone_size: NA
cdr3_length: 13
j_call: TRBJ1-1
v_call: TRBV28

cdr3_nt: TGTGCCAGCAGCCTCCCCGCCGGGGGCACTGAAGCTTTCTTT
cdr3_aa: CASSLPAGGTEAFF
d_call: NA
clone_size: few
cdr3_length: 14
j_call: TRBJ1-1
v_call: TRBV4-2